The entry below describes one T cell receptor beta chain. Antigen: not known. CDR1 is SGHTA and CDR2 is FQGTGA in the germline V gene. V shed 2 bases, J shed 0 bases, and the junction held 4 bases outside the gene matches. The CDR3 runs to 16 residues. The data were obtained in a study of T cell responses to AZD1222 COVID-19 vaccine. Whole-study findings and limits: Only a handful of AZD1222 recipients, roughly 6 in all, had baseline seropositivity. Dominant CD4 TCR responses targeted spike regions 160-218 and 743-854.

Profiled with immunoSEQ multiplex PCR; TCRdb holds only in-frame clones, not every one. Of tens of thousands of clones listed, 75% to 95% were seen once; the top ten hold more than 7.5%. The sequenced sample was peripheral blood, obtained 28 days after the second AZD1222 dose. The sequence was obtained from an adult who received the AZD1222 COVID-19 vaccine. The V gene is TRBV7-3, the J gene TRBJ2-1, with 7 bases lining up with TRBD2. Here the CDR3 DNA reads TGTGCCAGCAGCTTAGGCGGGAGAGGCTCCTACAATGAGCAGTTCTTC. This sequence encodes CASSLGGRGSYNEQFF.